One sample yielded the 32 T cell receptor beta chains listed below, sequenced in a study of CD8 T cells in Susac syndrome (dated by TCRdb to the late 2010s). Libraries came from the immunoSEQ multiplex PCR assay. RNA was extracted using the RNeasy kit, and roughly 0.5 to 1 microgram was reverse transcribed with random hexamers. TCRdb's own reprocessing of the public reads used fastp at Q25 and MiXCR and kept productive beta chains. Rows are unified per CDR3 protein, each entry keeping the most common DNA and genes. This sample has 150,000 to 200,000 distinct CDR3 sequences in its table, and 93% of those were observed once. Jointly, the top ten make up around 0.09% of the sample. The specimen was CD4+ T cells from PBMCs. The source is a human donor with multiple sclerosis.

V and J are TRBV23-1 and TRBJ2-2; D might be TRBD2 (5 bases). TRBV23-1 is sorted into the ORF group, with uncertain function. V lost 4 bases and J lost 2, with 14 bases in between. The CDR3 length is 16 residues. The CDR3 loop is CASSPDGVPNTGELFF. The DNA of the CDR3 is TGCGCCAGCAGTCCCGACGGGGTCCCTAACACCGGGGAGCTGTTTTTT.

The chain recombines TRBV7-9 with TRBJ1-1, with D possibly TRBD1 on 5 matching bases. V shed 5 bases and J shed 0 bases, with 13 bases lying between them. The CDR3 contains 15 residues. Germline lookup yields CDR1 SEHNR and CDR2 FQNEAQ (reference sequence). Written as DNA, the CDR3 is TGTGCCAGCAGCCCCCAGGGCACCTTGAACACTGAAGCTTTCTTT. Translated, it gives CASSPQGTLNTEAFF.

The rearrangement uses TRBV6-5 and TRBJ1-2; weak D call: TRBD1 (6 bases). This CDR3 region has 13 residues. V shed 5 bases and J shed 5 bases, with 12 bases lying between them. Germline CDR1 MNHEY, CDR2 SVGAGI. Here the CDR3 DNA reads TGTGCCAGCAGTACCCAGGGGAGATATGGCTACACCTTC. Encoded protein: CASSTQGRYGYTF.

This clonotype was recorded only once. The rearrangement joins TRBV7-9 to TRBJ1-2; no definite D call. Per germline, CDR1 SEHNR and CDR2 FQNEAQ (reference sequence). The CDR3 runs 16 residues. V was pared by 5 bases and J by 4 bases, with 20 bases between. The CDR3 loop reads CASSPAVGGGIYGYTF. In DNA, the CDR3 is TGTGCCAGCAGCCCCGCGGTGGGTGGTGGAATCTATGGCTACACCTTC.

This clonotype was seen only once. CDR3 in DNA: TGTGCCAGTACCCTAAATGGGGACAATCAGCCCCAGCATTTT. This sequence encodes CASTLNGDNQPQHF. The rearrangement joins TRBV19 to TRBJ1-5; no clear D gene. This CDR3 is built from 14 residues. The germline gives CDR1 LNHDA, CDR2 SQIVND (reference sequence). V lost 7 bases, J lost 3 bases, and 13 bases lay in between.

The chain has TRBV4-1 and TRBJ1-4; D is uncertain. Germline assignment: CDR1 MGHRA and CDR2 YSYEKL. The CDR3 sequence is 13 residues long. The V end lost 1 base, the J end lost 6 bases, and 6 bases lay between the germline ends. For the CDR3, the DNA is TGCGCCAGCAGCCAAGGAGTGGATGAAAAACTGTTTTTT. Translation: CASSQGVDEKLFF.

The gene calls are TRBV28 and TRBJ2-6; D possibly corresponds to TRBD2 (5 bases). The V end lost 6 bases, the J end lost 2 bases, and 8 bases lay between the germline ends. This CDR3 is built from 14 residues. CDR1 is MDHEN, CDR2 SYDVKM, per germline. The CDR3 DNA is TGTGCCAGCAGAGAGAGGGCTGGGGCCAACGTCCTGACTTTC. Translation: CASRERAGANVLTF.

This chain connects TRBV5-4 to TRBJ2-7; the match to TRBD1 covers 9 bases. This CDR3 spans 14 amino acids. In germline, CDR1 is SGHNT, CDR2 YYREEE (reference sequence). V shed 3 bases and J 6 bases; nucleotides not matched to a gene: 7. The CDR3 nucleotides are TGTGCCAGCAGCTCCCCGGGACAGGGAGGCGAGCAGTACTTC. Residues: CASSSPGQGGEQYF. The whole variable domain, remainder taken from reference TRBV5-4 and TRBJ2-7, is ETGVTQSPTHLIKTRGQQVTLRCSSQSGHNTVSWYQQALGQGPQFIFQYYREEENGRGNFPPRFSGLQFPNYSSELNVNALELDDSALYLCASSSPGQGGEQYFGPGTRLTVT.

DNA for the CDR3: TGCGCCAGCACGGCGGGCGCCAATCAGCCCCAGCATTTT. Its protein is CASTAGANQPQHF. This chain links TRBV10-2 with TRBJ1-5; D call uncertain. Trimming removed 7 bases at V and 3 bases at J, with 10 bases between. Germline V CDR1 and CDR2: WSHSY, SAAADI. The CDR3 spans 13 residues.

The chain joins TRBV6-1 to TRBJ2-7; TRBD1 or TRBD2 may be the D gene (6 bases each). The CDR3 is 15 residues long. CDR1 and CDR2 from the germline V gene are MNHNS and SASEGT. With 0 bases removed from V and 9 bases from J, the gap between germline ends came to 18 bases. The CDR3 sequence: CASSEALTNPGAQYF. The CDR3 bases are TGTGCCAGCAGTGAAGCGCTTACGAACCCGGGGGCGCAGTACTTC.

V gene TRBV30 combines with J gene TRBJ2-1; a possible D gene is TRBD2 (5 bases). The CDR3 sequence is 13 residues long. Germline V lookup: CDR1 GTSNPN, CDR2 SVGIG (reference sequence). Between the trimmed V and J ends, which lost 4 bases and 2 bases, there was a span of 9 bases. CDR3 in DNA: TGTGCCTGGAATCTAGCAACCTACAATGAGCAGTTCTTC. This translates into CAWNLATYNEQFF.

The chain combines TRBV6-5 with TRBJ2-1, with TRBD2 matching 10 bases. The CDR3 totals 13 residues. V lost 5 bases to trimming and J lost 15 bases; unmatched junction nucleotides: 10. Per the germline V gene, CDR1 is MNHEY and CDR2 is SVGAGI. The chain's CDR3 is CASSQRPGLASFF. DNA of the CDR3: TGTGCCAGCAGTCAACGACCGGGACTAGCGTCGTTCTTC.

The gene calls are TRBV2 and TRBJ1-2; 8 positions match TRBD1. Unmatched junction bases numbered 7, after V lost 5 bases and J lost 5 bases. This CDR3 contains 14 residues. Germline V CDR1 and CDR2: SNHLY, FYNNEI. This chain's CDR3 is CASSPGTGLYGYTF. As DNA, the CDR3 is TGTGCCAGCAGTCCCGGGACAGGCCTGTATGGCTACACCTTC.

The chain couples TRBV4-1 to TRBJ2-1; D gene unclear. Germline CDR1 MGHRA, CDR2 YSYEKL. This CDR3 region has 13 residues. V dropped 4 bases and J dropped 10 bases, with 14 bases sitting between them. The CDR3 bases are TGCGCCAGCAGCCGTCCGGTGGCAGACGAGCAGTTCTTC. Translated, it gives CASSRPVADEQFF.

The chain joins TRBV4-3 to TRBJ2-7, with TRBD1 as a possible D gene (5 bases). CDR1 and CDR2 from the germline V gene are LGHNA and YSLEER. Trimming cost V 1 base and J 4 bases, with 14 bases left between them. The CDR3 spans 15 residues. CDR3 bases: TGCGCCAGCAGCCAAGGATCAGGGTCGCAATACGAGCAGTACTTC. Protein sequence: CASSQGSGSQYEQYF.

This sequence joins TRBV3-1 and TRBJ1-5, with D hard to call. The CDR3 loop spans 14 amino acids. CDR1 is LGHDT and CDR2 is YNNKEL in the germline V gene (reference sequence). With 6 bases removed from V and 4 bases from J, the gap between germline ends came to 13 bases. CDR3 amino acids: CASSPVGRNQPQHF. The CDR3 DNA reads as TGTGCCAGCAGTCCAGTAGGGAGGAATCAGCCCCAGCATTTT.

The chain joins TRBV4-2 to TRBJ2-5; tentative D call: TRBD2 (6 bases). The germline gives CDR1 LGHNA, CDR2 YNFKEQ. The V end lost 0 bases, the J end lost 7 bases, and 18 bases lay between the germline ends. The CDR3 is 16 residues long. CDR3: CASSQEGGPGVGTQYF. Here the CDR3 DNA reads TGTGCCAGCAGCCAAGAGGGGGGTCCGGGTGTCGGGACCCAGTACTTC.

The chain links TRBV28 to TRBJ2-1; TRBD2 matches at 12 bases. The CDR3 totals 15 residues. Germline CDR1 and CDR2: MDHEN and SYDVKM. The V and J ends lost 4 bases and 4 bases, in that order; junction bases with no gene match: 2. The CDR3 DNA is TGTGCCAGCAGTTCCGGGACTAGCGGGTACAATGAGCAGTTCTTC. Residues: CASSSGTSGYNEQFF.

This CDR3 reads CAWSLGAADTQYF. CDR3 coding DNA: TGTGCCTGGAGTCTAGGGGCAGCGGATACGCAGTATTTT. The V call is TRBV30, the J call TRBJ2-3; D may be TRBD1 (5 bases). This CDR3 comprises 13 residues. CDR1 and CDR2 (germline): GTSNPN, SVGIG (reference sequence). Trimming took off 2 bases at V and 6 bases at J, with 12 bases between the two ends.

The CDR3 region is CAWRPQVQDTEAFF. CDR3 DNA: TGTGCCTGGAGACCACAGGTTCAGGACACTGAAGCTTTCTTT. The chain joins TRBV30 to TRBJ1-1; tentatively, D is TRBD1 (5 bases). The V gene's germline CDR1 is GTSNPN and CDR2 SVGIG (reference sequence). The V gene lost 3 bases and the J gene lost 3 bases, with 14 bases spanning the gap. The CDR3 sequence is 14 residues long.

This clonotype occurred once. The chain recombines TRBV11-2 with TRBJ2-1; the D gene is possibly TRBD2 (5 bases). V lost 0 bases to trimming and J lost 7 bases, with 10 bases between them. Germline V gives CDR1 SGHAT, CDR2 FQNNGV. The CDR3 sequence is 14 residues long. DNA of the CDR3: TGTGCCAGCAGCTTAGAACTAGTGGTTAATGAGCAGTTCTTC. Translated, it gives CASSLELVVNEQFF.

The J gene is TRBJ2-1, the V gene TRBV27, with TRBD2 identical over 11 bases. Germline CDR1 is MNHEY and CDR2 is SMNVEV (reference sequence). The CDR3 consists of 19 residues. V gave up 1 base and J gave up 10 bases; unmatched junction bases: 18. CDR3 in DNA: TGTGCCAGCAGTTTATATCCCCCGACGGCTAGCGGGGGGTCTAGAGAGCAGTTCTTC. This encodes CASSLYPPTASGGSREQFF.

The chain is built from TRBV24-1 and TRBJ2-1; 14 positions match TRBD2. The V segment lost 4 bases and the J segment 6 bases; nucleotides outside the gene matches: 4. The CDR3 spans 16 residues. In germline, CDR1 is KGHDR, CDR2 SFDVKD. CDR3 in amino acids: CATSDTGLAGANEQFF. The DNA of the CDR3 is TGTGCCACCAGTGACACGGGACTAGCGGGAGCCAATGAGCAGTTCTTC.

J is TRBJ2-7 and V is TRBV5-1; 8 bases are a match to TRBD2. CDR1 is SGHRS, CDR2 YFSETQ, per germline. The CDR3 is 15 amino acids. V lost 0 bases to trimming and J lost 2 bases; unmatched junction nucleotides: 4. CDR3 in amino acids: CASSLVAGRTYEQYF. CDR3 nucleotide sequence: TGCGCCAGCAGCTTGGTAGCGGGACGAACCTACGAGCAGTACTTC.

The chain joins TRBV21-1 to TRBJ2-7. TRBV21-1 is a documented pseudogene. This CDR3 comprises 14 residues. For the CDR3, the DNA is TGTGCCAGCAGCGGAGCGGGCCGCTCCTACGAGCAGTACTTC. This sequence encodes CASSGAGRSYEQYF.

The J gene is TRBJ2-4, the V gene TRBV12-3 or TRBV12-4, with a tentative D call TRBD2 (6 bases). V was trimmed by 8 bases and J by 1 base, leaving 15 bases between them. The CDR3 covers 15 residues. The CDR3 nucleotides read TGTGCCAGCGGTAGCGGTGGCGTGGCCAAAAACATTCAGTACTTC. It yields the protein CASGSGGVAKNIQYF.

The chain combines TRBV10-3 with TRBJ1-2, with 10 bases fitting TRBD1. The germline CDR1 and CDR2 sequences are ENHRY and SYGVKD. CDR3 size: 14 residues. V lost 5 bases to trimming and J lost 7 bases; unmatched junction nucleotides: 7. The CDR3 sequence is CAISPGQGSTGYTF. CDR3 DNA sequence: TGTGCCATCAGTCCGGGACAGGGGAGTACTGGCTACACCTTC.

The V call is TRBV29-1, the J call TRBJ1-3; D uncertain. V was shortened by 3 bases and J by 0 bases, with 6 bases between the two germline ends. This CDR3 comprises 13 residues. CDR1 and CDR2 from the germline V gene are SQVTM and ANQGSEA. DNA of the CDR3: TGCAGCGTTGACACGAACTCTGGAAACACCATATATTTT. This codes for CSVDTNSGNTIYF.

The chain recombines TRBV30 with TRBJ2-7; 7 bases match TRBD1. CDR3 size: 14 residues. Trimming cost V 5 bases and J 3 bases; bases outside gene matches: 10. Per the germline V gene, CDR1 is GTSNPN and CDR2 is SVGIG (reference sequence). The CDR3 region has the DNA TGTGCCTGGTCGACCGGGACAGCAAACTACGAGCAGTACTTC. This codes for CAWSTGTANYEQYF.

The chain couples TRBV7-2 to TRBJ2-5; D ambiguous. The CDR3 is made up of 13 amino acids. V lost 3 bases to trimming and J lost 2 bases, with 7 bases between them. The germline V gene has CDR1 SGHTA and CDR2 FQGNSA. The CDR3: CASSFNPQETQYF. For the CDR3, the DNA is TGTGCCAGCAGCTTCAACCCACAAGAGACCCAGTACTTC.

The gene calls are TRBV12-3 or TRBV12-4 and TRBJ2-3; tentative D call: TRBD1 (5 bases). The V and J ends lost 6 bases and 2 bases respectively, with 6 bases between them. The CDR3 is 12 residues long. CDR3 protein: CASRTATDTQYF. CDR3 bases: TGTGCCAGCAGGACAGCCACAGATACGCAGTATTTT.

V and J are TRBV7-9 and TRBJ2-1; D is ambiguous. Germline CDR1 is SEHNR and CDR2 is FQNEAQ (reference sequence). V gave up 6 bases and J gave up 10 bases, with 13 bases separating them. There are 12 residues in the CDR3. The CDR3 sequence: CASRVSVGEQFF. The DNA of the CDR3 is TGTGCCAGCAGGGTATCGGTGGGGGAGCAGTTCTTC. Based on the CDR3 plus reference TRBV7-9 and TRBJ2-1, the full variable domain is DTGVSQNPRHKITKRGQNVTFRCDPISEHNRLYWYRQTLGQGPEFLTYFQNEAQLEKSRLLSDRFSAERPKGSFSTLEIQRTEQGDSAMYLCASRVSVGEQFFGPGTRLTVL.